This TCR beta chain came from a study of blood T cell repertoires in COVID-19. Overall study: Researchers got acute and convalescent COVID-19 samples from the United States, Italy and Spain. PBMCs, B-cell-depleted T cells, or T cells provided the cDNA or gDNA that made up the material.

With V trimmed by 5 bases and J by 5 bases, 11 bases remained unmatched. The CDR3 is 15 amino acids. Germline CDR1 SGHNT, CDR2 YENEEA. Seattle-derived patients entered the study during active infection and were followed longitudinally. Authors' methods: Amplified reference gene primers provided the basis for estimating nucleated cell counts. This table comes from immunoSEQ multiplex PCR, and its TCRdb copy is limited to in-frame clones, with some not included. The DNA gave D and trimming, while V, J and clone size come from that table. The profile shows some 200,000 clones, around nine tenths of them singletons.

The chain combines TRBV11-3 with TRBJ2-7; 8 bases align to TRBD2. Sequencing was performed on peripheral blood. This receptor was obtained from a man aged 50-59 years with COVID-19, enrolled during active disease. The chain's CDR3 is CASSPGRGARDEQYF. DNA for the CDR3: TGTGCCAGCAGCCCTGGGCGGGGGGCGCGGGACGAGCAGTACTTC.